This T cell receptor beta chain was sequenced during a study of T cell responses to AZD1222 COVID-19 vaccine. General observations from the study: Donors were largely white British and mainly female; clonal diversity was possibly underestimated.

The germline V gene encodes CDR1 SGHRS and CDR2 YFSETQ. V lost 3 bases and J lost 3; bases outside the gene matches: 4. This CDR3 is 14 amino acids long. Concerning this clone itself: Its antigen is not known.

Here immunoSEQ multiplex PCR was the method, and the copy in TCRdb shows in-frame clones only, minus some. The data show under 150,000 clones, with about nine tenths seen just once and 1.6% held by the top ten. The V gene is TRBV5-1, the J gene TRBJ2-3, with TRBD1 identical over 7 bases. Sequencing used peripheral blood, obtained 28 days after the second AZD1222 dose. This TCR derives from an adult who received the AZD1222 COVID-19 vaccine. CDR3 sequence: CASSSPGQTDTQYF. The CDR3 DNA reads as TGCGCCAGCAGCTCCCCGGGACAGACAGATACGCAGTATTTT. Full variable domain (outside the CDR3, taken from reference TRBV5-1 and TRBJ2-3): KAGVTQTPRYLIKTRGQQVTLSCSPISGHRSVSWYQQTPGQGLQFLFEYFSETQRNKGNFPGRFSGRQFSNSRSEMNVSTLELGDSALYLCASSSPGQTDTQYFGPGTRLTVL.